This T cell receptor (beta chain) was obtained from a study of cytomegalovirus exposure and HLA in healthy donors. PCR employed 60 Vbeta and 13 Jbeta primers. Method: immunoSEQ multiplex PCR; TCRdb's copy keeps in-frame clones and lacks some. The sample contains roughly 86,000 clones, around two thirds of which appear only once. The CDR3 spans 17 residues. Unmatched junction bases numbered 6, after V lost 7 bases and J lost 0 bases. From germline, CDR1 is ENHRY and CDR2 SYGVKD. The material sequenced was PBMCs. This rearrangement joins TRBV10-3 to TRBJ2-6; 10 bases line up with TRBD2. The TCR originated in a man aged 30 to 39 in good health and CMV-seronegative. CDR3 sequence reads: CAINRASGSSGANVLTF. CDR3 DNA sequence: TGTGCCATCAATCGCGCTAGCGGGAGCTCTGGGGCCAACGTCCTGACTTTC.